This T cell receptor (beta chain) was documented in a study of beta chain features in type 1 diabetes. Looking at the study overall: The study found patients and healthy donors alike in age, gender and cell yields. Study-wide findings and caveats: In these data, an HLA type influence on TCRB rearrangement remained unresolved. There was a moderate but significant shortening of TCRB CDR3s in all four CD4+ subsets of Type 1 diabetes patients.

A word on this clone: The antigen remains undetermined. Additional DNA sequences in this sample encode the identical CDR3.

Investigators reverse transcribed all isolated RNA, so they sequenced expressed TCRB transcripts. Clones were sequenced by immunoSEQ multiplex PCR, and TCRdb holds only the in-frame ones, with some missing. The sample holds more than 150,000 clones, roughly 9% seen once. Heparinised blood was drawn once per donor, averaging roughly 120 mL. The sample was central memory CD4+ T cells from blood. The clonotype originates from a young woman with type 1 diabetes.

The CDR3 coding sequence is TGTGCCAGCAGCTTAGACACAGGACCTGGGGCCAACGTCCTGACTTTC. It yields the protein CASSLDTGPGANVLTF. J is TRBJ2-6 and V is TRBV7-2; D is possibly TRBD1 (5 bases). CDR1 is SGHTA, CDR2 FQGNSA, per germline. Trimming cost V 1 base and J 2 bases, with 9 bases left between them. This CDR3 is 16 amino acids long.